Below are 25 T cell receptor beta chains sequenced from a single sample in a study of T cells after somatic rescue of genetic block. The method was immunoSEQ multiplex PCR; TCRdb's version includes in-frame clones alone and lacks a portion of them. Among under 150,000 clones listed, about 89% were seen once. The sequenced material came from peripheral blood mononuclear cells (PBMCs). Receptors were obtained from a woman under 30.

This chain uses TRBV28 with TRBJ2-7; D is possibly TRBD2 (6 bases). The CDR3 covers 14 residues. The V gene lost 3 bases and the J gene lost 3 bases, with 12 bases spanning the gap. The germline gives CDR1 MDHEN, CDR2 SYDVKM. CDR3 sequence reads: CASSFVGLNYEQYF. The CDR3 DNA reads TGTGCCAGCAGTTTTGTTGGACTAAACTACGAGCAGTACTTC.

The V gene is TRBV9, the J gene TRBJ2-3, with 9 bases fitting TRBD2. The V gene's germline CDR1 is SGDLS and CDR2 YYNGEE. This CDR3 comprises 16 residues. V trimming: 0 bases; J trimming: 0 bases; junction bases outside the gene matches: 2. The chain's CDR3 is CASSVGLAVSTDTQYF. As DNA, the CDR3 is TGTGCCAGCAGCGTAGGACTAGCGGTGAGCACAGATACGCAGTATTTT.

Only one count was recorded for this clone. The chain is built from TRBV7-2 and TRBJ1-4; TRBD1 agrees at 10 bases. CDR3 length: 15 residues. The germline CDR1 and CDR2 sequences are SGHTA and FQGNSA. V shed 5 bases, J shed 3 bases, and the junction held 3 bases outside the gene matches. DNA of the CDR3: TGTGCCAGCAGCGACAGGGGGCGGTCTAATGAAAAACTGTTTTTT. It translates to CASSDRGRSNEKLFF.

This chain joins TRBV5-1 and TRBJ2-5; perhaps TRBD1 as D (6 bases). V was trimmed by 4 bases and J by 5 bases, leaving 15 bases between them. CDR3 size: 14 residues. Germline CDR1 is SGHRS and CDR2 is YFSETQ. The CDR3 DNA reads as TGCGCCAGCAGCACAGGGATCGCTCCCGAGACCCAGTACTTC. Its protein product is CASSTGIAPETQYF. Variable domain in full (rest from reference TRBV5-1 and TRBJ2-5): KAGVTQTPRYLIKTRGQQVTLSCSPISGHRSVSWYQQTPGQGLQFLFEYFSETQRNKGNFPGRFSGRQFSNSRSEMNVSTLELGDSALYLCASSTGIAPETQYFGPGTRLLVL.

The chain is built from TRBV4-2 and TRBJ2-7; D is possibly TRBD2 (5 bases). V lost 0 bases to trimming and J lost 4 bases, with 16 bases between them. Germline V lookup: CDR1 LGHNA, CDR2 YNFKEQ. The CDR3 consists of 16 residues. The CDR3 loop reads CASSQDWENQIYEQYF. DNA for the CDR3: TGTGCCAGCAGCCAAGATTGGGAGAACCAAATTTACGAGCAGTACTTC.

The chain carries TRBV6-5 and TRBJ1-5; TRBD1 matches 8 bases. The CDR3 runs to 14 residues. Losses at the gene ends were 4 bases for V and 5 bases for J; bases not matched to a gene: 4. Germline assignment: CDR1 MNHEY and CDR2 SVGAGI. This chain's CDR3 is CASSSDRGHQPQHF. The CDR3 DNA reads as TGTGCCAGCAGTTCCGACAGGGGCCATCAGCCCCAGCATTTT.

The chain uses TRBV5-4 and TRBJ2-4; D is uncertain. Germline V CDR1 and CDR2: SGHNT, YYREEE (reference sequence). The V end was cut by 4 bases, the J end by 1 base, with 18 bases between. The CDR3 contains 17 residues. The CDR3 DNA follows: TGTGCCAGCAGCCCCCGTGACGCTAAGGGTGCCAAAAACATTCAGTACTTC. It codes for CASSPRDAKGAKNIQYF. Combining the CDR3 with reference TRBV5-4 and TRBJ2-4 gives the whole variable domain ETGVTQSPTHLIKTRGQQVTLRCSSQSGHNTVSWYQQALGQGPQFIFQYYREEENGRGNFPPRFSGLQFPNYSSELNVNALELDDSALYLCASSPRDAKGAKNIQYFGAGTRLSVL.

This clone showed up just once. A junction boundary mismatches the germline segment, possibly from a read error. The J gene is TRBJ1-6, the V gene TRBV30, with D perhaps TRBD1 (5 bases). The CDR3 length is 15 residues. CDR1 and CDR2 (germline): GTSNPN, SVGIG (reference sequence). In DNA form, the CDR3 reads TGTGCCTGGAGTGTCAGGGCCCCAAGTAATTCACCCCCCCACTTT. This codes for CAWSVRAPSNSPPHF.

V is TRBV5-1 and J is TRBJ1-2; D remains ambiguous. This CDR3 region has 12 residues. Per germline, CDR1 SGHRS and CDR2 YFSETQ. V lost 0 bases and J lost 7, with 7 bases in between. CDR3 region: CASSLDGIGYTF. The CDR3, as DNA: TGCGCCAGCAGCTTGGATGGGATTGGCTACACCTTC.

This chain uses TRBV5-1 with TRBJ2-1; 11 bases line up with TRBD2. The ends lost 0 bases at V and 0 bases at J; junction bases unmatched: 8. This CDR3 is built from 19 residues. From germline, CDR1 is SGHRS and CDR2 YFSETQ. The CDR3: CASSLEASGGPSSYNEQFF. The CDR3 region has the DNA TGCGCCAGCAGCTTGGAGGCTAGCGGGGGGCCGAGCTCCTACAATGAGCAGTTCTTC.

This clone appeared a single time. The chain carries TRBV4-3 and TRBJ2-1; 10 bases match TRBD1. The CDR3 totals 18 residues. V was pared by 0 bases and J by 9 bases, with 14 bases of the junction left unmatched. In germline, CDR1 is LGHNA, CDR2 YSLEER. CDR3 sequence: CASSQEWSGTGVSGEQFF. Written as DNA, the CDR3 is TGCGCCAGCAGCCAAGAGTGGTCCGGGACAGGGGTTTCCGGTGAGCAGTTCTTC.

V usage is TRBV7-8 and J usage is TRBJ1-3; D is unclear. Germline-derived CDR1 and CDR2 are SGHVS and FQNEAQ. V lost 2 bases, J lost 8 bases, and 7 bases lay in between. This CDR3 is built from 12 residues. In DNA, the CDR3 is TGTGCCAGCAGCTTATACGGTCACACCATATATTTT. This translates into CASSLYGHTIYF. The whole variable domain, remainder taken from reference TRBV7-8 and TRBJ1-3, is GAGVSQSPRYKVAKRGQDVALRCDPISGHVSLFWYQQALGQGPEFLTYFQNEAQLDKSGLPSDRFFAERPEGSVSTLKIQRTQQEDSAVYLCASSLYGHTIYFGEGSWLTVV.

The chain links TRBV9 to TRBJ1-1, with D hard to call. Germline CDR1 and CDR2: SGDLS and YYNGEE. The CDR3 length is 15 residues. V was shortened by 4 bases and J by 3 bases, with 16 bases between the two germline ends. The CDR3 region is CASSPPAAQYTEAFF. In nucleotides, the CDR3 is TGTGCCAGCAGCCCTCCCGCAGCTCAATACACTGAAGCTTTCTTT.

The chain has TRBV30 and TRBJ2-3, with 15 bases lining up with TRBD2. The germline CDR1 and CDR2 sequences are GTSNPN and SVGIG (reference sequence). The ends lost 2 bases at V and 4 bases at J; junction bases unmatched: 7. The CDR3 covers 17 residues. The DNA of the CDR3 is TGTGCCTGGAGTCCGGGGACTAGCGGGGGGATTCCAGATACGCAGTATTTT. Its translation is CAWSPGTSGGIPDTQYF.

This rearrangement joins TRBV5-8 to TRBJ1-5, with 7 bases aligning to TRBD1. Trimming removed 4 bases from V and 3 bases from J; junction bases left unmatched: 10. Germline V lookup: CDR1 SGHTS, CDR2 YDEGEE. This CDR3 spans 16 amino acids. In DNA form, the CDR3 reads TGTGCCAGCAGCCTTATACTGACAGGGCACAATCAGCCCCAGCATTTT. Amino acid sequence: CASSLILTGHNQPQHF.

The chain employs TRBV5-4 and TRBJ2-1; no reliable D call. The CDR3 consists of 13 residues. CDR1 and CDR2 (germline): SGHNT, YYREEE (reference sequence). V was clipped by 5 bases and J by 8 bases, with 14 bases between them. CDR3 in amino acids: CASSRPGFDEQFF. The DNA of the CDR3 is TGTGCCAGCAGTCGGCCCGGCTTCGATGAGCAGTTCTTC. Variable domain in full (rest from reference TRBV5-4 and TRBJ2-1): ETGVTQSPTHLIKTRGQQVTLRCSSQSGHNTVSWYQQALGQGPQFIFQYYREEENGRGNFPPRFSGLQFPNYSSELNVNALELDDSALYLCASSRPGFDEQFFGPGTRLTVL.

This chain joins TRBV5-1 and TRBJ2-3; no clear D gene. The length of the CDR3 is 13 residues. Trimming took 4 bases from V and 3 from J, leaving 9 bases between them. Per the germline V gene, CDR1 is SGHRS and CDR2 is YFSETQ. CDR3 coding DNA: TGCGCCAGCAGCACTCCTAGAACAGATACGCAGTATTTT. Its translation is CASSTPRTDTQYF.

This clone was observed a few times. This chain joins TRBV4-3 and TRBJ2-7; tentative D call: TRBD2 (6 bases). The CDR3 loop spans 16 amino acids. Germline V gene data show CDR1 as LGHNA and CDR2 as YSLEER. Trimming took off 0 bases at V and 3 bases at J, with 15 bases between the two ends. CDR3 in amino acids: CASSQEGTSRIYEQYF. The CDR3 nucleotides read TGCGCCAGCAGCCAAGAAGGAACTAGCAGAATCTACGAGCAGTACTTC.

Comments on this clone: A read error may produce the germline difference seen at one junction end. The V and J genes are TRBV9 and TRBJ2-1; 8 bases line up with TRBD2. This CDR3 has 11 amino acids. CDR1 SGDLS and CDR2 YYNGEE come from the germline V gene. DNA of the CDR3: TGTGCCAGCAGCGTCGGCGGGGGGTTACTCTTC. Its protein is CASSVGGGLLF.

This clone was seen more than once but under ten times. J is TRBJ2-1 and V is TRBV7-2, with D possibly matching TRBD2 (6 bases). Germline CDR1 SGHTA, CDR2 FQGNSA. CDR3 size: 11 residues. V lost 10 bases, J lost 3 bases, and 7 bases lay in between. CDR3 coding DNA: TGTGCCACGGGACTCTACAATGAGCAGTTCTTC. This sequence encodes CATGLYNEQFF.

The V call is TRBV7-9, the J call TRBJ2-3; D possibly corresponds to TRBD1 (6 bases). Germline V CDR1 and CDR2: SEHNR, FQNEAQ (reference sequence). The CDR3 contains 17 residues. The V end lost 5 bases, the J end lost 2 bases, and 20 bases lay between the germline ends. The CDR3 reads CASSPPRDIGFTDTQYF. The CDR3, as DNA: TGTGCCAGCAGCCCCCCCCGGGACATAGGATTCACAGATACGCAGTATTTT.

CDR3 region: CASSLAGQSNSPLHF. The CDR3 DNA follows: TGTGCCAGCAGTTTGGCGGGACAGTCAAATTCACCCCTCCACTTT. The chain combines TRBV27 with TRBJ1-6, with 7 bases that match TRBD1. The J segment lost 7 bases and the V segment lost 3 bases, leaving 6 bases of the junction unmatched. Germline V gene lookup returns CDR1 MNHEY and CDR2 SMNVEV (reference sequence). There are 15 residues in the CDR3.

The chain links TRBV6-1 to TRBJ1-2; possible D gene TRBD1, 6 bases. Looked up from germline, CDR1 is MNHNS and CDR2 is SASEGT. This CDR3 spans 13 amino acids. V lost 8 bases and J 4 bases, leaving 14 bases between the germline ends. CDR3 loop: CASLMGALYGYTF. In DNA form, the CDR3 reads TGTGCCAGCCTGATGGGGGCACTCTATGGCTACACCTTC.

The gene calls are TRBV30 and TRBJ1-5; tentatively, D is TRBD1 (5 bases). Deletions cut 2 bases from V and 7 bases from J, with 18 bases between. CDR1 and CDR2 (germline): GTSNPN, SVGIG (reference sequence). CDR3 length: 15 residues. CDR3 amino acids: CAWSKAGLGEQPQHF. CDR3 DNA sequence: TGTGCCTGGAGTAAGGCAGGGCTAGGTGAGCAGCCCCAGCATTTT.

The CDR3: CASNRFSGNTIYF. CDR3 bases: TGTGCCAGTAACAGGTTCTCTGGAAACACCATATATTTT. This chain joins TRBV19 and TRBJ1-3; D is possibly TRBD1 (5 bases). Deletions cut 7 bases from V and 0 bases from J, with 7 bases between. This CDR3 has 13 residues. Per the germline V gene, CDR1 is LNHDA and CDR2 is SQIVND (reference sequence).